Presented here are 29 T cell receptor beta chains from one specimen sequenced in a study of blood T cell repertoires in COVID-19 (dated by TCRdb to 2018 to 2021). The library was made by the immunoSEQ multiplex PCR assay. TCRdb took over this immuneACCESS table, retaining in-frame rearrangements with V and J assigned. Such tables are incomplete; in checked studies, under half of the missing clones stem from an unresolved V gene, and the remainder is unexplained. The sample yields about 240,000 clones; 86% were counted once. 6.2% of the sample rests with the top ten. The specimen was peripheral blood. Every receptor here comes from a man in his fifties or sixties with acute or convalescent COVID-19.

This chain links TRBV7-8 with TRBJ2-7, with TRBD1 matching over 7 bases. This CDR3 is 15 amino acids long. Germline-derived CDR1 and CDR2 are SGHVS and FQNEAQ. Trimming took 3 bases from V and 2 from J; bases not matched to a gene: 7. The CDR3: CASSLGQHPTYEQYF. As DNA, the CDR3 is TGTGCCAGCAGCTTGGGACAGCACCCGACCTACGAGCAGTACTTC.

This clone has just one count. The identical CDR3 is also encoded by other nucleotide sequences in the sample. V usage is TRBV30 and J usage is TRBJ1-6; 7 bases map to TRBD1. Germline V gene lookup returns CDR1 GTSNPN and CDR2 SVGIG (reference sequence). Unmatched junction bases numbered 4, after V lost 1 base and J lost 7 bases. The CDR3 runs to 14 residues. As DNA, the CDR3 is TGTGCCTGGAGTGGGGACAGCACAAATTCACCCCTCCACTTT. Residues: CAWSGDSTNSPLHF.

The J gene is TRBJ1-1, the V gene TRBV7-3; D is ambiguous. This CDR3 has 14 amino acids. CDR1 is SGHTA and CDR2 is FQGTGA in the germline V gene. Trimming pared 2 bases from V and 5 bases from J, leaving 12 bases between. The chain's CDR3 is CASSLGTPPTEAFF. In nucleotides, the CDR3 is TGTGCCAGCAGCTTAGGTACACCCCCGACTGAAGCTTTCTTT. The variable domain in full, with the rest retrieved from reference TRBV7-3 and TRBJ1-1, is GAGVSQTPSNKVTEKGKYVELRCDPISGHTALYWYRQSLGQGPEFLIYFQGTGAADDSGLPNDRFFAVRPEGSVSTLKIQRTERGDSAVYLCASSLGTPPTEAFFGQGTRLTVV.

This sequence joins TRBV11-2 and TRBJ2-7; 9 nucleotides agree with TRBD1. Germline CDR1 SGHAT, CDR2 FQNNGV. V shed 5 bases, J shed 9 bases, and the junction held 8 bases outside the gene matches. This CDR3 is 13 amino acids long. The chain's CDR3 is CASSLGQGGGQYF. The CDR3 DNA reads TGTGCCAGCAGCCTGGGACAGGGTGGAGGGCAGTACTTC.

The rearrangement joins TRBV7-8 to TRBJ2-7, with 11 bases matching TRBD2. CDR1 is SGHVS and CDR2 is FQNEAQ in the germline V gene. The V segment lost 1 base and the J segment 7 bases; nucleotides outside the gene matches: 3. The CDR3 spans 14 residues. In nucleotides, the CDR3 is TGTGCCAGCAGCTTAGGACTAGCGGGGCCTGAGCAGTACTTC. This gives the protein CASSLGLAGPEQYF.

The chain's CDR3 is CASSHPGAYEQYF. As DNA, the CDR3 is TGCGCCAGCAGCCACCCAGGGGCGTACGAGCAGTACTTC. The V gene is TRBV4-1, the J gene TRBJ2-7, with D possibly TRBD1 on 6 matching bases. The CDR3 is 13 residues long. The germline CDR1 and CDR2 sequences are MGHRA and YSYEKL. Trimming cost V 3 bases and J 4 bases, with 10 bases left between them.

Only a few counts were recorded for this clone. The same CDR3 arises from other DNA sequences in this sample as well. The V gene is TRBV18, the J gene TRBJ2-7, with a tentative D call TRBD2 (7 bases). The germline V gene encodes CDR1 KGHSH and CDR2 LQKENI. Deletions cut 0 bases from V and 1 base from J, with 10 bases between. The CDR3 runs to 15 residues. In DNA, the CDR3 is TGTGCCAGCTCACCACCAAAGGGGGGGTCCTACGAGCAGTACTTC. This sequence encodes CASSPPKGGSYEQYF.

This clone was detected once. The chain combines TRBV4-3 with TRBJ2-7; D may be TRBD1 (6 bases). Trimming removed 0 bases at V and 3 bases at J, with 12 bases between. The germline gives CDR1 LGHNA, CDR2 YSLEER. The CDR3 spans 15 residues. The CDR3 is CASSQDLRDNYEQYF. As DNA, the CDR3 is TGCGCCAGCAGCCAAGATCTCCGGGACAACTACGAGCAGTACTTC.

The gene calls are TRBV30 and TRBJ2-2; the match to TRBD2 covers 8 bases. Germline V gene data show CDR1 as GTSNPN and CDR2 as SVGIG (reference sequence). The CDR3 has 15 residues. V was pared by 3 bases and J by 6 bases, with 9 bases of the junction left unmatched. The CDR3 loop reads CAWSYLLGGAGELFF. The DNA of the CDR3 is TGTGCCTGGAGCTACCTACTCGGGGGGGCCGGGGAGCTGTTTTTT.

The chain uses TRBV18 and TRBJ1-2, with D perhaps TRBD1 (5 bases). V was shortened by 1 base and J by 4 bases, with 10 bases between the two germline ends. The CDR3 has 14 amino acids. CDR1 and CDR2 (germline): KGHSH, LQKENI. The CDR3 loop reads CASSPQGHTYGYTF. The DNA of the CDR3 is TGTGCCAGCTCACCACAAGGACACACCTATGGCTACACCTTC.

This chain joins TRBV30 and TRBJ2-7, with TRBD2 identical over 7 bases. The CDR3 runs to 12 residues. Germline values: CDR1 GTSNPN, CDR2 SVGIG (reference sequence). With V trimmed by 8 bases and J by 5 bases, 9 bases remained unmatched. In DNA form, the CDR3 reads TGTGCCGGCCGGTTGCTAGCGGACGAGCAGTACTTC. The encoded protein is CAGRLLADEQYF.

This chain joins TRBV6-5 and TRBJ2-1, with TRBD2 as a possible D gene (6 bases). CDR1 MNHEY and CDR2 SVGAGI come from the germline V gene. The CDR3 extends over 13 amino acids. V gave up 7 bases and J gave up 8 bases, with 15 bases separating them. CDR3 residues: CASTRDLGDEQFF. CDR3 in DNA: TGTGCCAGCACCCGGGACTTGGGCGATGAGCAGTTCTTC.

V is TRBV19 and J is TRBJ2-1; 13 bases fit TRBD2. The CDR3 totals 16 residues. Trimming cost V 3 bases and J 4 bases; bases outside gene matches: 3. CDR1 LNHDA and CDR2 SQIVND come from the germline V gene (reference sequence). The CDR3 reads CASSIPGLAGYNEQFF. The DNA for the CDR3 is TGTGCCAGTAGTATCCCGGGACTAGCGGGGTACAATGAGCAGTTCTTC.

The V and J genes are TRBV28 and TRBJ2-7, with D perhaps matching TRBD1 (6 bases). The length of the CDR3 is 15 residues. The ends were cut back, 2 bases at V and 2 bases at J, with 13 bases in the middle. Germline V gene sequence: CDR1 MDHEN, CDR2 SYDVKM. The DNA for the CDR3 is TGTGCCAGCAGTTTACCCTCAGGGGTAGCCTACGAGCAGTACTTC. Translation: CASSLPSGVAYEQYF.

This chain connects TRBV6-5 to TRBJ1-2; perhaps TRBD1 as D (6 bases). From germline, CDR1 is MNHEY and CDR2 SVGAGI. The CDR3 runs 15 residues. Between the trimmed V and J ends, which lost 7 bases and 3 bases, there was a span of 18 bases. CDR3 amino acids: CASTRGGLEDYGYTF. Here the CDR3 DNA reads TGTGCCAGCACGAGGGGGGGGTTGGAGGACTATGGCTACACCTTC.

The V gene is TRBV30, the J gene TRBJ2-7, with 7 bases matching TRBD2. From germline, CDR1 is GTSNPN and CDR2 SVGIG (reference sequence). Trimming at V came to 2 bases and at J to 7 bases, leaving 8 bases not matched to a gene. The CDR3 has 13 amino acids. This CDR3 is CAWSHSGIGEQYF. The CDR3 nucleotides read TGTGCCTGGAGTCACAGCGGGATCGGGGAGCAGTACTTC.

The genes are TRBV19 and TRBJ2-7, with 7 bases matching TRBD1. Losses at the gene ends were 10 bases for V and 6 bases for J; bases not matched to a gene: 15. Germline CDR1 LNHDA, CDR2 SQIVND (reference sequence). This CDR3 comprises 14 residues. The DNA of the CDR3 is TGTGCCACTACCACAGGGGACCTCGCGGTCGAGCAGTACTTC. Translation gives CATTTGDLAVEQYF.

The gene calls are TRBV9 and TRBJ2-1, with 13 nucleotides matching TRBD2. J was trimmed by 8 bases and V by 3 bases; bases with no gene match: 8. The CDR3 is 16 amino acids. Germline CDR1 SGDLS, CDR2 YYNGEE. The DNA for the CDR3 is TGTGCCAGCAGCGCCCGGACTAGCGGGAGTCTAGATGAGCAGTTCTTC. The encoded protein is CASSARTSGSLDEQFF.

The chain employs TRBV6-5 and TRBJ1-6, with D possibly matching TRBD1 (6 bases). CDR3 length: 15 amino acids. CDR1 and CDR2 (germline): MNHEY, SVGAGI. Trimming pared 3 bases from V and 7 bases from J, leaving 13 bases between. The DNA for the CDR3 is TGTGCCAGCAGTTATCGTTTGAGGGGGAATTCACCCCTCCACTTT. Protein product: CASSYRLRGNSPLHF.

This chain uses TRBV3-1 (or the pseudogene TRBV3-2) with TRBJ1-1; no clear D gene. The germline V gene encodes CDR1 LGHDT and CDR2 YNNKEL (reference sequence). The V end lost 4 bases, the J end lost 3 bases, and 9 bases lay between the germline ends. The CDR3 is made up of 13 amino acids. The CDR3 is CASSLGTYTEAFF. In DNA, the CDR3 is TGTGCCAGCAGCCTGGGCACTTACACTGAAGCTTTCTTT.

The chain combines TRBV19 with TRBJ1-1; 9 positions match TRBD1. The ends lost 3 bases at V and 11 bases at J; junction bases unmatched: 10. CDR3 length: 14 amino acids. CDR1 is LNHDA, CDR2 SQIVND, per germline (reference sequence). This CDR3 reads CASSIRDRESAAFF. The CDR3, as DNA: TGTGCCAGTAGTATCAGGGACAGGGAGTCGGCGGCTTTCTTT.

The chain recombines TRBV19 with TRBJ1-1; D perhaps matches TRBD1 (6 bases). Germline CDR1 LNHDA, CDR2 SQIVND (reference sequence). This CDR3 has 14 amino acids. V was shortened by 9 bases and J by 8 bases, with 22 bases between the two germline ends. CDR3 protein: CASTRGDGGAEAFF. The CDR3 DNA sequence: TGTGCCAGCACCCGGGGGGATGGGGGGGCAGAAGCTTTCTTT.

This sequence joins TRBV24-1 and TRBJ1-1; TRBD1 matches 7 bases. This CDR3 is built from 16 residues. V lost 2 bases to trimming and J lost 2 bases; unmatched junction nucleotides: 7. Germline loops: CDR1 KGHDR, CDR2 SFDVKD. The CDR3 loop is CATSDSSWTGNTEAFF. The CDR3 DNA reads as TGTGCCACCAGTGATTCTAGTTGGACAGGAAACACTGAAGCTTTCTTT.

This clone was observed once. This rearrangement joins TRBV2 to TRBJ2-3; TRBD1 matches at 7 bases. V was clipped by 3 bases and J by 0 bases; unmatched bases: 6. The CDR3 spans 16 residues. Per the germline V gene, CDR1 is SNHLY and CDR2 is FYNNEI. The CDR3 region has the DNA TGTGCCAGCAGTGACCAGACAGGGATAAGCACAGATACGCAGTATTTT. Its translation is CASSDQTGISTDTQYF.

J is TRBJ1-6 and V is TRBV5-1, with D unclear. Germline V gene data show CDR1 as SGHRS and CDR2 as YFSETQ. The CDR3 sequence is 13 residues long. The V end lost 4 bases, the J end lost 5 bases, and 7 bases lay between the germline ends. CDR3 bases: TGCGCCAGCAGCCCGGAGAATAATTCACCCCTCCACTTT. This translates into CASSPENNSPLHF.

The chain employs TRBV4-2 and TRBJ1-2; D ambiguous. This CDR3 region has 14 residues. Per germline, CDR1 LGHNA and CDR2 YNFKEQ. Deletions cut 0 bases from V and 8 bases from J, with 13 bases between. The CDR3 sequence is CASSQDLRRVGYTF. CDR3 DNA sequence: TGTGCCAGCAGCCAAGATCTCAGGCGGGTGGGCTACACCTTC.

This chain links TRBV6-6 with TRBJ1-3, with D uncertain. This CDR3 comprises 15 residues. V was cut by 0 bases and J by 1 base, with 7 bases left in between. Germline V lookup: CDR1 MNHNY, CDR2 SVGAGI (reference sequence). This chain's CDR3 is CASSYSRDSGNTIYF. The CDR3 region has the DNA TGTGCCAGCAGTTACTCGAGGGATTCTGGAAACACCATATATTTT.

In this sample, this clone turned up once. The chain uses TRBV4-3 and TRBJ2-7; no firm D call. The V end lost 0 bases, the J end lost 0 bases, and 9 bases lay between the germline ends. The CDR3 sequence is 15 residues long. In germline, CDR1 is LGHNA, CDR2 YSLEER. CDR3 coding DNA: TGCGCCAGCAGCCAAGATCTGGGCTCCTCCTACGAGCAGTACTTC. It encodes CASSQDLGSSYEQYF.

In DNA form, the CDR3 reads TGTGCCAGTAGTAACTCGAGGGAAAAACTGTTTTTT. This encodes CASSNSREKLFF. The V and J genes are TRBV19 and TRBJ1-4, with unresolved D. Trimming stripped 4 bases from V and 8 bases from J, with 8 bases between. Germline loops: CDR1 LNHDA, CDR2 SQIVND (reference sequence). The CDR3 spans 12 residues. The full variable domain, completed using reference TRBV19 and TRBJ1-4, is DGGITQSPKYLFRKEGQNVTLSCEQNLNHDAMYWYRQDPGQGLRLIYYSQIVNDFQKGDIAEGYSVSREKKESFPLTVTSAQKNPTAFYLCASSNSREKLFFGSGTQLSVL.